In this sample, the clone carrying this T cell receptor beta chain turned up a few times. Its antigen is as yet unknown. This specimen belongs to a study of breast tumors, draining lymph nodes, adjacent tissues. General study points: Luminal-like breast cancer showed significantly higher tumor–nontumor repertoire similarity than basal-like.

The CDR3 runs to 16 residues. Germline V gene lookup returns CDR1 LGHDT and CDR2 YNNKEL (reference sequence). After removal of 0 bases from V and 3 bases from J, the junction contained 6 bases not matched to a gene. TCRdb re-derived calls from the multiplex PCR reads in MiXCR, one entry per CDR3 protein. The data contain under 350,000 distinct CDR3 sequences, 30% of them singletons. Samples came from axillary lymph nodes draining the breast cancer. Sample: axillary lymph node tissue. This chain uses TRBV3-1 with TRBJ2-5, with 8 nucleotides matching TRBD2. This TCR was recovered from a female donor with breast cancer. Some clones in this sample may be carry-over from other donors' samples. The chain's CDR3 is CASSQDRAGEKETQYF. CDR3 DNA sequence: TGTGCCAGCAGCCAAGATCGAGCGGGAGAGAAAGAGACCCAGTACTTC.